This entry lists 23 T cell receptor beta chains sequenced from one sample in a study of T-cell memory formation after mild COVID-19. MiXCR, run by TCRdb on the 5' RACE reads, gives a single entry per CDR3 protein. The repertoire holds hundreds of thousands of distinct CDR3 sequences, approximately 14% seen once, with around a fifth in the top ten. Source material: PBMCs or a T cell subset sorted from them (not recorded which). The receptor source for this set is a man between 18 and 29 years old who had mild COVID-19 (a few samples of this study predate the infection). Cell type and time point are not known.

The table lists this clonotype with many counts. The chain combines TRBV4-1 with TRBJ2-3; D gene ambiguous. The CDR3 covers 16 residues. V was pared by 1 base and J by 1 base, with 12 bases between. Germline values: CDR1 MGHRA, CDR2 YSYEKL. The CDR3 is CASSQGLPLGTDTQYF. For the CDR3, the DNA is TGCGCCAGCAGCCAAGGGCTCCCGCTCGGCACAGATACGCAGTATTTT.

This clonotype was seen many times. The CDR3 here is CASSLAAGGYNEQFF. The DNA of the CDR3 is TGTGCCAGCAGCTTAGCGGCGGGGGGATACAATGAGCAGTTCTTC. This sequence joins TRBV7-3 and TRBJ2-1, with 8 bases that match TRBD2. CDR1 and CDR2 (germline): SGHTA, FQGTGA. This CDR3 spans 15 amino acids. The V segment lost 2 bases and the J segment 4 bases; nucleotides outside the gene matches: 4.

This clonotype has at least ten counts. V and J are TRBV3-1 and TRBJ1-5; D gene uncertain. Germline CDR1 reads LGHDT; CDR2 reads YNNKEL (reference sequence). This CDR3 is built from 12 residues. V dropped 3 bases and J dropped 5 bases, with 5 bases sitting between them. CDR3 in amino acids: CASSQWDQPQHF. Written as DNA, the CDR3 is TGTGCCAGCAGCCAGTGGGATCAGCCCCAGCATTTT. The full variable domain, in which reference TRBV3-1 and TRBJ1-5 provide the parts outside the CDR3, is DTAVSQTPKYLVTQMGNDKSIKCEQNLGHDTMYWYKQDSKKFLKIMFSYNNKELIINETVPNRFSPKSPDKAHLNLHINSLELGDSAVYFCASSQWDQPQHFGDGTRLSIL.

This clonotype came up a few times. V and J are TRBV5-4 and TRBJ1-2; 12 bases align to TRBD1. J gave up 6 bases and V 3 bases, and 6 bases lay outside the gene matches. Germline V gene sequence: CDR1 SGHNT, CDR2 YYREEE (reference sequence). CDR3 size: 15 residues. CDR3 DNA sequence: TGTGCCAGCAGCTGGCCGGGACAGGGGGCGCATGGCTACACCTTC. Protein sequence: CASSWPGQGAHGYTF.

This clonotype occurred a few times. V is TRBV27 and J is TRBJ1-6; D call uncertain. V was shortened by 0 bases and J by 2 bases, with 11 bases between the two germline ends. The CDR3 has 17 residues. Per germline, CDR1 MNHEY and CDR2 SMNVEV (reference sequence). Here the CDR3 reads CASSLSPPGTYNSPLHF. The CDR3 coding sequence is TGTGCCAGCAGTTTATCCCCCCCGGGCACCTATAATTCACCCCTCCACTTT.

The chain employs TRBV5-1 and TRBJ2-7; D is ambiguous. V gave up 1 base and J gave up 0 bases, with 8 bases separating them. CDR1 and CDR2 from the germline V gene are SGHRS and YFSETQ. The CDR3 spans 14 residues. CDR3: CASSLWFSSYEQYF. In DNA form, the CDR3 reads TGCGCCAGCAGCTTGTGGTTCAGCTCCTACGAGCAGTACTTC.

The genes are TRBV10-3 and TRBJ2-6; no reliable D call. Trimming took off 8 bases at V and 4 bases at J, with 9 bases between the two ends. The germline CDR1 and CDR2 sequences are ENHRY and SYGVKD. The CDR3 has 13 residues. CDR3 residues: CAIASRGANVLTF. In DNA, the CDR3 is TGTGCCATCGCCAGTCGAGGGGCCAACGTCCTGACTTTC.

The chain uses TRBV5-1 and TRBJ1-4; D remains ambiguous. Trimming cost V 5 bases and J 0 bases, with 11 bases left between them. CDR3 size: 15 residues. Germline CDR1 SGHRS, CDR2 YFSETQ. The CDR3, as DNA: TGCGCCAGCAGGAGCGCTGATGCAACTAATGAAAAACTGTTTTTT. Its translation: CASRSADATNEKLFF.

The chain recombines TRBV7-9 with TRBJ2-7; D uncertain. The CDR3 is 13 amino acids. The V gene lost 4 bases and the J gene lost 5 bases, with 12 bases spanning the gap. Germline assignment: CDR1 SEHNR and CDR2 FQNEAQ (reference sequence). Here the CDR3 DNA reads TGTGCCAGCAGCTCCCCGTTTGGCGACGAGCAGTACTTC. Amino acids: CASSSPFGDEQYF.

V and J are TRBV5-1 and TRBJ1-2; 7 bases match TRBD1. This CDR3 comprises 13 residues. Trimming removed 6 bases from V and 10 bases from J; junction bases left unmatched: 12. Germline CDR1 is SGHRS and CDR2 is YFSETQ. The CDR3 DNA follows: TGCGCCAGCAACACGGAACAGGGGTTCGTCTACACCTTC. The encoded protein is CASNTEQGFVYTF.

This chain uses TRBV28 with TRBJ1-2; possible D gene TRBD1, 5 bases. CDR3 length: 12 amino acids. V lost 2 bases and J 7 bases, leaving 8 bases between the germline ends. Germline assignment: CDR1 MDHEN and CDR2 SYDVKM. CDR3 bases: TGTGCCAGCAGTTTAGGGGGAATTGGCTACACCTTC. Translating gives CASSLGGIGYTF.

V is TRBV4-2 and J is TRBJ1-4; D is perhaps TRBD1 (5 bases). The length of the CDR3 is 15 residues. The germline V gene encodes CDR1 LGHNA and CDR2 YNFKEQ. The germline V and J ends were trimmed by 0 bases and 7 bases, with 12 bases remaining between them. In DNA form, the CDR3 reads TGTGCCAGCAGCCAAGATCCGGGGGTCGGTGAAAAACTGTTTTTT. Residues: CASSQDPGVGEKLFF.

Regarding this clonotype: One end of the junction fails to match germline, which may point to a read error. V and J are TRBV7-2 and TRBJ2-5; a possible D gene is TRBD2 (5 bases). Per the germline V gene, CDR1 is SGHTA and CDR2 is FQGNSA. The CDR3 consists of 14 residues. In DNA, the CDR3 is TGTGCCAGCAGATTAGTCGGAGGAGGAGAGACCCAGTACTTC. This codes for CASRLVGGGETQYF.

This chain connects TRBV29-1 to TRBJ2-5, with D hard to call. This CDR3 has 12 residues. CDR1 is SQVTM, CDR2 ANQGSEA, per germline. V was trimmed by 3 bases and J by 1 base, leaving 6 bases between them. The CDR3 nucleotides read TGCAGCGTTGACGTCAGCCAAGAGACCCAGTACTTC. It specifies CSVDVSQETQYF.

The chain carries TRBV28 and TRBJ2-1; D not certain. V lost 7 bases and J lost 0, with 16 bases in between. Germline CDR1 MDHEN, CDR2 SYDVKM. The CDR3 loop spans 16 amino acids. The DNA for the CDR3 is TGTGCCAGCACCTTAAGCGAGTCGCACTCCTACAATGAGCAGTTCTTC. Residues: CASTLSESHSYNEQFF. Drawing the rest from reference TRBV28 and TRBJ2-1, the complete variable domain is DVKVTQSSRYLVKRTGEKVFLECVQDMDHENMFWYRQDPGLGLRLIYFSYDVKMKEKGDIPEGYSVSREKKERFSLILESASTNQTSMYLCASTLSESHSYNEQFFGPGTRLTVL.

The rearrangement joins TRBV5-4 to TRBJ2-1; a possible D gene is TRBD1 (6 bases). The CDR3 contains 13 residues. Germline values: CDR1 SGHNT, CDR2 YYREEE (reference sequence). The germline V and J ends were trimmed by 1 base and 6 bases, with 8 bases remaining between them. The DNA for the CDR3 is TGTGCCAGCAGCTTGCCAGGGGCCAATGAGCAGTTCTTC. Translation gives CASSLPGANEQFF.

The rearrangement links TRBV21-1 to TRBJ2-1; the DNA was not used to check the table's D call, TRBD1. TRBV21-1 is a pseudogene. The CDR3 contains 16 residues. The CDR3 coding sequence is TGTGCCAGCAGCAGGGACCACAGGGCCTCCTACAATGAGCAGTTCTTC. This translates into CASSRDHRASYNEQFF.

This clonotype was counted a few times. The gene calls are TRBV7-8 and TRBJ1-1; no clear D. V was shortened by 2 bases and J by 1 base, with 11 bases between the two germline ends. From germline, CDR1 is SGHVS and CDR2 FQNEAQ. This CDR3 has 15 amino acids. The CDR3 nucleotides are TGTGCCAGCAGCTTAATGGGGTTGAGGAACACTGAAGCTTTCTTT. This codes for CASSLMGLRNTEAFF.

CDR3 residues: CSARGRRGYGYTF. CDR3 DNA sequence: TGCAGTGCTAGAGGCAGGAGGGGCTATGGCTACACCTTC. V and J are TRBV20-1 and TRBJ1-2, with D tentatively TRBD1 (5 bases). The CDR3 is 13 amino acids. Germline V gene lookup returns CDR1 DFQATT and CDR2 SNEGSKA (reference sequence). The V end was cut by 1 base, the J end by 4 bases, with 10 bases between.

The chain carries TRBV18 and TRBJ2-6; TRBD1 matches at 10 bases. Germline values: CDR1 KGHSH, CDR2 LQKENI. J was trimmed by 3 bases and V by 4 bases; bases with no gene match: 6. The CDR3 is 17 amino acids. As DNA, the CDR3 is TGTGCCAGCTCACTATCGACAGGGGGCAATGGGGCCAACGTCCTGACTTTC. Translating it yields CASSLSTGGNGANVLTF.

Only a few counts were recorded for this clonotype. This chain joins TRBV25-1 and TRBJ2-2, with 7 bases lining up with TRBD1. Germline CDR1 MGHDK, CDR2 SYGVNS. The CDR3 extends over 15 amino acids. J was trimmed by 1 base and V by 4 bases; bases with no gene match: 3. Written as DNA, the CDR3 is TGTGCCAGCAGTGCCCGGGACAGGAACACCGGGGAGCTGTTTTTT. It specifies CASSARDRNTGELFF.

This clonotype was counted only a few times. The chain uses TRBV7-9 and TRBJ2-2; no clear D. CDR3 length equals 15 residues. Germline CDR1 and CDR2: SEHNR and FQNEAQ (reference sequence). The germline V and J ends were trimmed by 7 bases and 3 bases, with 15 bases remaining between them. The CDR3 DNA reads TGTGCCAGCATCCCGCAGGAAGGTCACACCGGGGAGCTGTTTTTT. Translation gives CASIPQEGHTGELFF.

This clonotype was counted a few times. The chain is built from TRBV10-3 and TRBJ2-5, with TRBD1 matching 9 bases. Germline trimming cut 2 bases from V and 5 bases from J; bases unmatched to any gene: 9. Looked up from germline, CDR1 is ENHRY and CDR2 is SYGVKD. The CDR3 spans 16 residues. The CDR3 region is CAISETGDRALETQYF. The CDR3 DNA reads TGTGCCATCAGTGAGACAGGGGACAGGGCTTTGGAGACCCAGTACTTC.